The rows below give T cell receptor beta chains drawn from one sample of a study of blood T cell repertoires in COVID-19. Using immunoSEQ multiplex PCR, the repertoire was profiled, and TCRdb retains in-frame clones only, with some absent. Here the sample spans roughly 76,000 clones, approximately 89% being singletons. Sequencing was carried out using peripheral blood. Receptors originate from a woman aged 55-69 years with active COVID-19. Each CDR3 is given with its conserved first and last residue. The D gene is left open where the match is weak. Not all rows give a size; the values are once, few, many and, for expanded clones, a class.

16 | . | . | TRBJ2-7 | TRBV2 | CAGSPGGSLAPYEQYF | TGTGCCGGCAGCCCGGGTGGGAGCTTAGCTCCCTACGAGCAGTACTTC
13 | few | . | TRBJ1-5 | TRBV4-1 | CASSQDRGQPQHF | TGCGCCAGCAGCCAAGATCGGGGACAGCCCCAGCATTTT
13 | . | . | TRBJ1-2 | TRBV5-6 | CASSLGQNYGYTF | TGTGCCAGCAGCTTGGGGCAGAACTATGGCTACACCTTC
15 | . | TRBD2 | TRBJ2-7 | TRBV11-2 | CASSLRTSGAYEQYF | TGTGCCAGCAGCTTAAGAACTAGCGGGGCCTACGAGCAGTACTTC
16 | . | TRBD2 | TRBJ2-4 | TRBV6-6 | CASRHTSVKNENIQYF | TGTGCCAGCAGACATACTAGCGTTAAAAATGAAAACATTCAGTACTTC
14 | . | . | TRBJ2-1 | TRBV18 | CASSPELSYNEQFF | TGTGCCAGCTCACCCGAACTATCATACAATGAGCAGTTCTTC
14 | once | . | TRBJ1-5 | TRBV10-3 | CAISDVGGNQPQHF | TGTGCCATCAGTGACGTAGGGGGCAATCAGCCCCAGCATTTT
15 | . | . | TRBJ2-7 | TRBV19 | CASSEPSYPSYEQYF | TGTGCCAGTAGTGAGCCGTCCTACCCCTCCTACGAGCAGTACTTC
16 | . | TRBD1 | TRBJ2-4 | TRBV2 | CASREQGNIGKNIQYF | TGTGCCAGCAGAGAACAGGGGAATATAGGCAAAAACATTCAGTACTTC
13 | . | . | TRBJ2-5 | TRBV18 | CASSPRLGETQYF | TGTGCCAGCTCACCCCGACTAGGGGAGACCCAGTACTTC
14 | few | . | TRBJ2-6 | TRBV15 | CATRERSTNNVLTF | TGTGCCACCAGAGAGCGGAGCACAAACAACGTCCTGACTTTC
16 | . | TRBD2 | TRBJ2-2 | TRBV9 | CASSDGLAGVTGELFF | TGTGCCAGCAGCGATGGACTAGCGGGAGTAACCGGGGAGCTGTTTTTT
18 | few | TRBD1 | TRBJ1-2 | TRBV28 | CASRVPGLGGTANYGYTF | TGTGCCAGCAGAGTGCCCGGGCTAGGTGGGACAGCTAACTATGGCTACACCTTC
18 | . | TRBD2 | TRBJ2-3 | TRBV6-2/TRBV6-3 | CASSYSILAGDPTDTQYF | TGTGCCAGCAGTTACTCGATACTAGCGGGAGACCCCACAGATACGCAGTATTTT
11 | . | . | TRBJ2-7 | TRBV20-1 | CSAPQGSEQYF | TGCAGTGCCCCCCAGGGCTCCGAGCAGTACTTC
14 | . | . | TRBJ1-6 | TRBV6-5 | CASSYGGGPSPLHF | TGTGCCAGCAGTTACGGCGGGGGGCCTTCACCCCTCCACTTT
14 | . | TRBD1 | TRBJ2-1 | TRBV28 | CASSSQGSGNEQFF | TGTGCCAGCAGTTCACAGGGGTCGGGGAATGAGCAGTTCTTC
16 | . | . | TRBJ2-1 | TRBV7-9 | CASSSSGESFYNEQFF | TGTGCCAGCAGCTCCTCCGGGGAGTCTTTCTACAATGAGCAGTTCTTC
16 | . | . | TRBJ1-5 | TRBV6-6 | CASSLLLGGPNQPQHF | TGTGCCAGCAGTCTTCTTCTGGGGGGTCCCAATCAGCCCCAGCATTTT
12 | . | . | TRBJ1-1 | TRBV7-9 | CASSTGGTEAFF | TGTGCCAGCAGCACCGGGGGAACTGAAGCTTTCTTT
14 | . | . | TRBJ2-7 | TRBV5-6 | CASSFMTRSYEQYF | TGTGCCAGCAGCTTTATGACTAGATCCTACGAGCAGTACTTC
18 | once | TRBD2 | TRBJ2-3 | TRBV3-1/TRBV3-2 | CASSQDFSSGRRGNTQYF | TGTGCCAGCAGCCAAGATTTCTCTAGCGGGAGGAGGGGAAATACGCAGTATTTT
15 | . | TRBD1 | TRBJ2-3 | TRBV6-5 | CASRTDRGRADTQYF | TGTGCCAGCAGGACAGACAGGGGACGGGCAGATACGCAGTATTTT
19 | . | TRBD1 | TRBJ2-6 | TRBV3-1/TRBV3-2 | CASSPFFDRGAYGANVLTF | TGTGCCAGCAGTCCTTTTTTCGACAGGGGAGCTTATGGGGCCAACGTCCTGACTTTC
15 | . | TRBD1 | TRBJ1-3 | TRBV11-2 | CASSLRQGVGNTIYF | TGTGCCAGCAGCTTACGACAGGGGGTAGGAAACACCATATATTTT
15 | . | TRBD2 | TRBJ2-1 | TRBV4-1 | CASSLRLAAEDEQFF | TGCGCCAGCAGCCTCAGACTAGCGGCCGAAGATGAGCAGTTCTTC
15 | once | TRBD2 | TRBJ2-3 | TRBV19 | CASSDLGLALDTQYF | TGTGCCAGTAGTGATCTGGGACTAGCGCTGGATACGCAGTATTTT
16 | . | . | TRBJ2-2 | TRBV24-1 | CAIRDRWAVNTGELFF | TGTGCCATCAGAGACCGTTGGGCAGTTAACACCGGGGAGCTGTTTTTT
16 | once | TRBD2 | TRBJ2-5 | TRBV15 | CATSRGLAGTQETQYF | TGTGCCACCAGCAGAGGTTTAGCGGGGACCCAAGAGACCCAGTACTTC
16 | . | TRBD1 | TRBJ2-7 | TRBV7-2 | CASGGSIRQGGYEQYF | TGTGCCAGCGGGGGAAGCATTCGACAGGGTGGGTACGAGCAGTACTTC
15 | . | TRBD2 | TRBJ2-3 | TRBV6-5 | CASGRGAGVTDTQYF | TGTGCCAGCGGGCGGGGAGCGGGAGTTACAGATACGCAGTATTTT
13 | . | . | TRBJ1-1 | TRBV30 | CAWSVTENTEAFF | TGTGCCTGGAGTGTAACTGAGAACACTGAAGCTTTCTTT
14 | . | . | TRBJ2-1 | TRBV7-2 | CASSLLLGRNEQFF | TGTGCCAGCAGCTTACTTCTGGGGCGCAATGAGCAGTTCTTC
15 | . | . | TRBJ1-5 | TRBV6-5 | CASSYSGEGHQPQHF | TGTGCCAGCAGTTACTCGGGGGAGGGGCATCAGCCCCAGCATTTT
14 | . | TRBD1 | TRBJ1-2 | TRBV28 | CASSTTGGLYGYTF | TGTGCCAGCAGTACTACAGGGGGTCTCTATGGCTACACCTTC
13 | . | . | TRBJ2-1 | TRBV1 | CTSRLAGNNEQFF | TGCACCAGCCGACTAGCGGGAAACAATGAGCAGTTCTTC
14 | . | . | TRBJ1-5 | TRBV9 | CASSAGRGNQPQHF | TGTGCCAGCAGCGCCGGGAGGGGGAATCAGCCCCAGCATTTT
13 | once | TRBD1 | TRBJ1-4 | TRBV30 | CAWTGQGGEKLFF | TGTGCCTGGACTGGGCAGGGGGGTGAAAAACTGTTTTTT
16 | . | . | TRBJ2-5 | TRBV11-2 | CASSARTEGPQETQYF | TGTGCCAGCAGCGCACGGACAGAGGGCCCCCAAGAGACCCAGTACTTC
11 | . | . | TRBJ2-1 | TRBV20-1 | CSARDYNEQFF | TGCAGTGCTCGGGACTACAATGAGCAGTTCTTC
14 | . | . | TRBJ1-6 | TRBV5-6 | CASSLAGFGSPLHF | TGTGCCAGCAGCTTGGCAGGGTTCGGTTCACCCCTCCACTTT
13 | . | TRBD2 | TRBJ2-7 | TRBV11-2 | CASSFHGLVEQYF | TGTGCCAGCAGCTTCCACGGACTAGTCGAGCAGTACTTC
15 | . | . | TRBJ1-1 | TRBV21-1 | CASSNSPTLNTEAFF | TGTGCCAGCAGCAACTCCCCGACTCTAAACACTGAAGCTTTCTTT
15 | . | . | TRBJ2-5 | TRBV6-2/TRBV6-3 | CASSYGYTAQETQYF | TGTGCCAGCAGTTACGGGTATACAGCACAAGAGACCCAGTACTTC
19 | once | TRBD2 | TRBJ2-3 | TRBV7-9 | CASSLGGAGLAGVGDTQYF | TGTGCCAGCAGCTTAGGAGGAGCGGGACTAGCGGGAGTGGGAGATACGCAGTATTTT
18 | . | TRBD1 | TRBJ2-1 | TRBV7-9 | CASSLTHIRDSSHNEQFF | TGTGCCAGCAGCTTAACTCACATCCGGGACAGCTCCCACAATGAGCAGTTCTTC
15 | . | . | TRBJ2-7 | TRBV5-1 | CASRYPLWGLYEQYF | TGCGCCAGCAGGTACCCCTTGTGGGGCCTCTACGAGCAGTACTTC
14 | . | . | TRBJ2-7 | TRBV30 | CAWARDTNSYEQYF | TGTGCCTGGGCCAGGGACACGAACTCCTACGAGCAGTACTTC
14 | . | . | TRBJ2-1 | TRBV4-1 | CASSETGGPHEQFF | TGCGCCAGCAGCGAAACTGGGGGCCCCCATGAGCAGTTCTTC
14 | . | TRBD2 | TRBJ2-1 | TRBV9 | CASTRTSRDNEQFF | TGTGCCAGCACCCGGACTAGCAGAGACAATGAGCAGTTCTTC
15 | . | . | TRBJ2-1 | TRBV5-1 | CASSLSGGAGNEQFF | TGCGCCAGCAGCTTGAGCGGCGGGGCGGGCAATGAGCAGTTCTTC
16 | . | . | TRBJ1-3 | TRBV9 | CASSVGQTFSGNTIYF | TGTGCCAGCAGCGTAGGACAGACATTCTCTGGAAACACCATATATTTT
16 | . | TRBD1 | TRBJ2-7 | TRBV18 | CASSPRTGGLLREQYF | TGTGCCAGCTCACCGAGGACAGGGGGCCTGTTGCGAGAGCAGTACTTC